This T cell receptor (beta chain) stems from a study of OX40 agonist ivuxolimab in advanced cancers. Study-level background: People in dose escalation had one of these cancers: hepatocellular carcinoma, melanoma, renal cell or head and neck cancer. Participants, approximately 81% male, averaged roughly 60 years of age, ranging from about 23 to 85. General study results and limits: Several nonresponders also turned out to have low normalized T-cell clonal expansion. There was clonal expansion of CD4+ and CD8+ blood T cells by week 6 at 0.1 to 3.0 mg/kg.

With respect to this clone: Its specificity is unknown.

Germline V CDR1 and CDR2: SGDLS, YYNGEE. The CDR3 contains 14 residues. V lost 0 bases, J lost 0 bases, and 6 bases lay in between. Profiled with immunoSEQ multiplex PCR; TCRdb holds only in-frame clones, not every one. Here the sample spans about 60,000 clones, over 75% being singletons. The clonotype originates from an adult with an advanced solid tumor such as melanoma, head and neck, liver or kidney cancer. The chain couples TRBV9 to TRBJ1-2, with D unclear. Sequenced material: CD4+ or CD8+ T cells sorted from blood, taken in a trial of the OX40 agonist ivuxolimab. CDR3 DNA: TGTGCCAGCAGCGTAGGCGTGCCTAACTATGGCTACACCTTC. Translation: CASSVGVPNYGYTF. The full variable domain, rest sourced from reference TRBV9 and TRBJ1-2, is DSGVTQTPKHLITATGQRVTLRCSPRSGDLSVYWYQQSLDQGLQFLIQYYNGEERAKGNILERFSAQQFPDLHSELNLSSLELGDSALYFCASSVGVPNYGYTFGSGTRLTVV.